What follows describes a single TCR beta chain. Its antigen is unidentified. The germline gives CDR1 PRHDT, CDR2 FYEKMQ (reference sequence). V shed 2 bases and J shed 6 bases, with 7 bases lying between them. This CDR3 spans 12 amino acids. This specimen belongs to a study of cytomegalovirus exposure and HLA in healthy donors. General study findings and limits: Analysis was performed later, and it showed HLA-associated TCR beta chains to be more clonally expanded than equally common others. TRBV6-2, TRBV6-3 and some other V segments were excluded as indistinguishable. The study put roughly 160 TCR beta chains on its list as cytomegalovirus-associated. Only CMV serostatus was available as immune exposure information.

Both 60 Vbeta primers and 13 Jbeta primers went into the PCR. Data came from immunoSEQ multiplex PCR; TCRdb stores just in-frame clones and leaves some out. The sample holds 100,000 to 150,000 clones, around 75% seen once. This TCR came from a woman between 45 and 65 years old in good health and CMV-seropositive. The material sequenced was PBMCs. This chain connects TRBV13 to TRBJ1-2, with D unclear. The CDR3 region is CASSLSPHGYTF. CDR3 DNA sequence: TGTGCCAGCAGCTTAAGCCCTCATGGCTACACCTTC.